Detailed here is one T cell receptor beta chain. Source material for PBMCs was less than 12 ml fresh peripheral blood. Regions amplified from RNA transcripts were the TCR beta CDR3 regions. A set of HTBI primers served as the primers for a first-round RT-PCR of the TCR CDR3. TCRdb reprocessed the multiplex PCR reads with MiXCR, giving one entry per CDR3 protein. This table holds more than 350,000 distinct CDR3 sequences, roughly 14% found once. Germline loops: CDR1 WSHSY, CDR2 SAAADI. The CDR3 has 13 residues. The junction had 2 bases not matched to a gene; V was cut back by 9 bases and J by 2 bases. This record belongs to a study of T cells in Graves' hyperthyroidism and ophthalmopathy.

The sequence derives from a woman aged 25 to 39 with Graves' ophthalmopathy. The V call is TRBV10-2, the J call TRBJ2-3; 10 nucleotides align to TRBD2. The sequenced sample was blood. The CDR3 DNA reads TGCGCCAGTACTAGCGGGATCACAGATACGCAGTATTTT. Its translation is CASTSGITDTQYF.